This TCR beta chain was recovered during a study of post-analysis software for immune sequencing data. At the level of the study: Some patients lacked subtype; others had relapsing-remitting, secondary progressive or progressive-relapsing disease.

General study findings and limits: Controls' normalized Chao1 diversity significantly exceeded that of multiple sclerosis patients. A handful of TRBV segments occurring more often in patients than controls included TRBV5-6, TRBV5-1 and TRBV20-1.

Unique molecular identifiers featured in each of the TCR beta cDNA libraries. TCRdb recomputed calls from the PCR reads with MiXCR, one row per CDR3 protein. The table has over 700,000 distinct CDR3 sequences, approximately 30% seen once. This clonotype was counted only a few times. Its specificity is not known. The CDR3 is made up of 15 amino acids. The V gene lost 5 bases and the J gene lost 6 bases, with 14 bases spanning the gap. Germline assignment: CDR1 SEHNR and CDR2 FQNEAQ (reference sequence). This clonotype originated in a girl aged 5-17 years with multiple sclerosis. Sequencing input: blood. The rearrangement joins TRBV7-9 to TRBJ1-6; TRBD1 might be the D (5 bases). Here the CDR3 reads CASSRRGGGNSPLHF. CDR3 coding DNA: TGTGCCAGCAGCCGACGTGGGGGAGGTAATTCACCCCTCCACTTT. Combining the CDR3 with reference TRBV7-9 and TRBJ1-6 gives the whole variable domain DTGVSQNPRHKITKRGQNVTFRCDPISEHNRLYWYRQTLGQGPEFLTYFQNEAQLEKSRLLSDRFSAERPKGSFSTLEIQRTEQGDSAMYLCASSRRGGGNSPLHFGNGTRLTVT.